This T cell receptor (beta chain) was sequenced in a study of blood T cell repertoires in COVID-19. Background on the study: The United States, Italy and Spain were the sources of the acute and convalescent COVID-19 samples. T cells, B-cell-depleted T cells, or PBMCs provided the cDNA or gDNA that served as material.

The CDR3 has 16 residues. CDR1 SNHLY and CDR2 FYNNEI come from the germline V gene. Trimming left V 6 bases short and J 0 bases short, with 15 bases between. The data were produced by immunoSEQ multiplex PCR, yet TCRdb's version contains in-frame clones alone and is incomplete. The sample contains roughly 75,000 clones, roughly 80% of which appear only once. This rearrangement joins TRBV2 to TRBJ2-1, with D possibly TRBD1 on 6 matching bases. The source material was peripheral blood. The TCR was taken from a woman between 70 and 85 years old with acute or convalescent COVID-19. The CDR3 DNA is TGTGCCAGCAGCAGGACAGCTACCACCTCCTACAATGAGCAGTTCTTC. The encoded protein is CASSRTATTSYNEQFF.